This T cell receptor beta chain was retrieved from a study of cytomegalovirus exposure and HLA in healthy donors. Whole-study results and caveats: CMV serostatus was the sole immune exposure data available. TCR beta sequences reportedly predicted the HLA-A and HLA-B alleles of most subjects accurately.

About this clone: The antigen is unknown.

This CDR3 is 11 amino acids long. Germline CDR1 reads MGHDK; CDR2 reads SYGVNS. Trimming shortened V by 6 bases and J by 11 bases, and 13 bases separated the two germline ends. The PCR had 60 Vbeta and 13 Jbeta primers. Sequenced by immunoSEQ multiplex PCR; TCRdb stores in-frame clones only, minus some. The data hold roughly 190,000 clones, with roughly four fifths observed a single time. V gene TRBV25-1 combines with J gene TRBJ1-2; D gene uncertain. This sequence was found in a woman aged 25 to 39 in good health and CMV-seropositive. Material: PBMCs. The CDR3 region is CASSGPRYYTF. The CDR3 region has the DNA TGTGCCAGCAGCGGTCCTAGGTATTACACCTTC.